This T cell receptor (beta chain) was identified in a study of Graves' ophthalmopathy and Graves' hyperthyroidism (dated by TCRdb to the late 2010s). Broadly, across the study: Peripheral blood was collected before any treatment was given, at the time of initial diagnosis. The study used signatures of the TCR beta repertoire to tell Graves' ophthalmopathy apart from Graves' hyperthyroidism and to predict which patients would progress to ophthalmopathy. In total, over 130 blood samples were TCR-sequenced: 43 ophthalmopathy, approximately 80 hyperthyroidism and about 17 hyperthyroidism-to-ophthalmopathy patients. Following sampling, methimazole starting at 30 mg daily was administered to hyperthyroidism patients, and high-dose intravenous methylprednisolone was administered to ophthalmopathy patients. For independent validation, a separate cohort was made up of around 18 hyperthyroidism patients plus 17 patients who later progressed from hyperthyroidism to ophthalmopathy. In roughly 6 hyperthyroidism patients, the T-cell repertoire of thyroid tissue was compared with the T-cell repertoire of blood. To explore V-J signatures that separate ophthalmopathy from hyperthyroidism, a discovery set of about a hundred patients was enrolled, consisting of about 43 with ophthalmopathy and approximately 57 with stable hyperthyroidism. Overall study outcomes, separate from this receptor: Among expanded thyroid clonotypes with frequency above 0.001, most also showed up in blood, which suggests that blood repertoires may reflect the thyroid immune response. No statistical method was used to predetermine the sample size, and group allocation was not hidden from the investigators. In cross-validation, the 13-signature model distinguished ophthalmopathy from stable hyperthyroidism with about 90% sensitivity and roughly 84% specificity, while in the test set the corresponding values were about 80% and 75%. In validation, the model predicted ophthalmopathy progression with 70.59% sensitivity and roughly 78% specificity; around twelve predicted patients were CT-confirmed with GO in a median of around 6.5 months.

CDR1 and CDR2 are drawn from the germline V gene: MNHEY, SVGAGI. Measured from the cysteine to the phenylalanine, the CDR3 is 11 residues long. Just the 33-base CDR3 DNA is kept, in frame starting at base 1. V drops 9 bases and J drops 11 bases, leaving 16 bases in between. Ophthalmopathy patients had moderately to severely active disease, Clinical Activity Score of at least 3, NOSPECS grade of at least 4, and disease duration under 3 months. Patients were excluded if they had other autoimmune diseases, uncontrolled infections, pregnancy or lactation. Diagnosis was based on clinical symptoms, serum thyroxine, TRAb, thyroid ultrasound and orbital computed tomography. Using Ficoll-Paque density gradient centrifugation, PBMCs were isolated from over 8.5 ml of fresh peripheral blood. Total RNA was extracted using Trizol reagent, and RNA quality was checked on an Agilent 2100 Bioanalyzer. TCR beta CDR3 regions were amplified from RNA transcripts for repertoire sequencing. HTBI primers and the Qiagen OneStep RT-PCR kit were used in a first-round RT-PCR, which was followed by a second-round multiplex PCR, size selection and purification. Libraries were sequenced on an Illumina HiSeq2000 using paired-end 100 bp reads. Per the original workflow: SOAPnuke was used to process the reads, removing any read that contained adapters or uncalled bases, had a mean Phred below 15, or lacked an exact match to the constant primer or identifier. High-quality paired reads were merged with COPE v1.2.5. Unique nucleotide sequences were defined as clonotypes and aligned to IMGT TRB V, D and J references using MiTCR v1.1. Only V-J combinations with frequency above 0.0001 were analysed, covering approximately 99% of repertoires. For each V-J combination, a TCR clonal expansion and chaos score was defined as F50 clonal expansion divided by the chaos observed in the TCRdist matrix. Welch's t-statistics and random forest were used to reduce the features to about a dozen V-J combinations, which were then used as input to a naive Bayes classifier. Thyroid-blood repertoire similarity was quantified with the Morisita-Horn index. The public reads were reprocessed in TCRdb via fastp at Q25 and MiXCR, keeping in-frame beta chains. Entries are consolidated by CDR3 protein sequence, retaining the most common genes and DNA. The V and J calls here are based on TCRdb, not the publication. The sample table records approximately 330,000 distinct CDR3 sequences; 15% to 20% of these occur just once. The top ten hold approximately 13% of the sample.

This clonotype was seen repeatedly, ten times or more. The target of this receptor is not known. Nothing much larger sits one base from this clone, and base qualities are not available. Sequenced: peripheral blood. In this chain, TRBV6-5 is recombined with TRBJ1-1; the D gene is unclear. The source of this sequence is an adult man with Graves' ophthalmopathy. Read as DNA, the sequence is TGTGCCAGTCTCTCCGAAGGTGGTGCTTTCTTT. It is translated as CASLSEGGAFF.